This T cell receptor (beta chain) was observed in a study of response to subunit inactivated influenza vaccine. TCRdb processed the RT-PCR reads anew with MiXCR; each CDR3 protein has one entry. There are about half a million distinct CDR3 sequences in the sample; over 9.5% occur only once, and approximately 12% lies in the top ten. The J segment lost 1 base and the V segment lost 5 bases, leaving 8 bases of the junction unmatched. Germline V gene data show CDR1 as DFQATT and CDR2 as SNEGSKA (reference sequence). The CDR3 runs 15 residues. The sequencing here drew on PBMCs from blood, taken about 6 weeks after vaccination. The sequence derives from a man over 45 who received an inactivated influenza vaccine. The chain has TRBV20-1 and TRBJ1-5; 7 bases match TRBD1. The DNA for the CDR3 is TGCAGTGCTCCTCAGGGGGGAGGAAGCAATCAGCCCCAGCATTTT. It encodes CSAPQGGGSNQPQHF.